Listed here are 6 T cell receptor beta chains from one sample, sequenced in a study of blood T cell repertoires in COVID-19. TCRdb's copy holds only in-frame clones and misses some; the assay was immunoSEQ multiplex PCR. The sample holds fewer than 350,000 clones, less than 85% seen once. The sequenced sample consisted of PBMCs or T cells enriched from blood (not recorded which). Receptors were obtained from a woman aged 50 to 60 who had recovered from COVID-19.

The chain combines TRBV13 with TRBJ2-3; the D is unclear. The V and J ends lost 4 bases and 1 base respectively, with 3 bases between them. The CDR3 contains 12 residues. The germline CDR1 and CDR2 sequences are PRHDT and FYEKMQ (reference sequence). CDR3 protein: CASSSRTDTQYF. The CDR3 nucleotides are TGTGCCAGCAGCTCTCGCACAGATACGCAGTATTTT.

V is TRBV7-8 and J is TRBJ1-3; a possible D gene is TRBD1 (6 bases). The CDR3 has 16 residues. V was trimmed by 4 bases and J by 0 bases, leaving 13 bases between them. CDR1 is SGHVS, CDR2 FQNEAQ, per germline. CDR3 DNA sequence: TGTGCCAGCAGCTCGCCGTGGACAGACTCTGGAAACACCATATATTTT. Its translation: CASSSPWTDSGNTIYF. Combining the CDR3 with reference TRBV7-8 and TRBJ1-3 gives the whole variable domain GAGVSQSPRYKVAKRGQDVALRCDPISGHVSLFWYQQALGQGPEFLTYFQNEAQLDKSGLPSDRFFAERPEGSVSTLKIQRTQQEDSAVYLCASSSPWTDSGNTIYFGEGSWLTVV.

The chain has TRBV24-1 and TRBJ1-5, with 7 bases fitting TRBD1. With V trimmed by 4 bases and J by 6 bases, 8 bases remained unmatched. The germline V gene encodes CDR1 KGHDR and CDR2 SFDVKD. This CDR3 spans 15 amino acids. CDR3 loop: CATSDPTGLLQPQHF. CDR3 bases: TGTGCCACCAGTGACCCGACAGGGCTTCTTCAGCCCCAGCATTTT.

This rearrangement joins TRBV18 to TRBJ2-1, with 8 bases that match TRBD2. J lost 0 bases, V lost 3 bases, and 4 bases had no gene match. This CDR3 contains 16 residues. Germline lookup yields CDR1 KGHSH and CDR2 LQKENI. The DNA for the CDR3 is TGTGCCAGCTCACCCATCGGGGGGGGCTCCTACAATGAGCAGTTCTTC. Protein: CASSPIGGGSYNEQFF.

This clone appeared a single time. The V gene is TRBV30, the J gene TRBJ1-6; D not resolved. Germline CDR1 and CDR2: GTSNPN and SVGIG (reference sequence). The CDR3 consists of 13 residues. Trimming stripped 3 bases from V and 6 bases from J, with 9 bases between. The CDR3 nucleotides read TGTGCCTGGAGCGGCAGGTCTAATTCACCCCTCCACTTT. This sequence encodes CAWSGRSNSPLHF.

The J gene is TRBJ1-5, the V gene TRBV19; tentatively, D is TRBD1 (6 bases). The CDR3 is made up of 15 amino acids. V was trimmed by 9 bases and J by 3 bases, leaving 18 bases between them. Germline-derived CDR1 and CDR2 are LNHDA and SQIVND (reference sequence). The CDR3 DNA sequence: TGTGCCAGCCACAAGCAGGGGAATCCCAATCAGCCCCAGCATTTT. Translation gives CASHKQGNPNQPQHF.